One sample yielded the 18 T cell receptor beta chains listed below, sequenced in a study of blood T cell repertoires in COVID-19. Using immunoSEQ multiplex PCR, the repertoire was profiled, and TCRdb retains in-frame clones only, with some absent. Found here are around 120,000 clones, less than 90% of them singletons; the top ten hold about 11%. Sequencing was performed on peripheral blood. Every receptor here comes from a man at least 80 years old with acute or convalescent COVID-19.

V usage is TRBV19 and J usage is TRBJ2-1; 7 positions match TRBD2. With 6 bases clipped from V and 7 bases from J, the junction kept 18 bases outside the gene matches. The CDR3 sequence is 17 residues long. The V gene's germline CDR1 is LNHDA and CDR2 SQIVND (reference sequence). The CDR3: CASRVGGGITGRNEQFF. For the CDR3, the DNA is TGTGCCAGTAGAGTGGGGGGAGGGATAACGGGCCGAAATGAGCAGTTCTTC.

The chain recombines TRBV4-1 with TRBJ1-2, with TRBD1 matching 8 bases. V was clipped by 2 bases and J by 7 bases; unmatched bases: 6. There are 14 residues in the CDR3. The germline V gene has CDR1 MGHRA and CDR2 YSYEKL. For the CDR3, the DNA is TGCGCCAGCAGCCAAACCCGGACAGGGTTTGGCTACACCTTC. Its translation is CASSQTRTGFGYTF.

The chain uses TRBV7-2 and TRBJ2-5; 10 bases map to TRBD2. The CDR3 runs 15 residues. The V gene's germline CDR1 is SGHTA and CDR2 FQGNSA. V was clipped by 5 bases and J by 5 bases; unmatched bases: 8. CDR3 in amino acids: CASSHIAGGGETQYF. CDR3 bases: TGTGCCAGCAGCCATATAGCGGGAGGAGGGGAGACCCAGTACTTC.

This clone appeared once. The chain recombines TRBV7-3 with TRBJ1-6; D possibly corresponds to TRBD1 (6 bases). Germline lookup yields CDR1 SGHTA and CDR2 FQGTGA. V lost 2 bases and J lost 7, with 9 bases in between. The CDR3 loop spans 14 amino acids. The CDR3 DNA is TGTGCCAGCAGCTTAGTGGGGGCGAATTCACCCCTCCACTTT. It translates to CASSLVGANSPLHF.

The CDR3 sequence is CASSSGSGNTIYF. The CDR3, as DNA: TGTGCCAGCAGTTCAGGCTCTGGAAACACCATATATTTT. The chain carries TRBV6-5 and TRBJ1-3; D unclear. The CDR3 covers 13 residues. The V and J ends lost 4 bases and 0 bases respectively, with 4 bases between them. Germline CDR1 reads MNHEY; CDR2 reads SVGAGI.

The chain joins TRBV2 to TRBJ2-3; 7 bases agree with TRBD1. The germline V gene encodes CDR1 SNHLY and CDR2 FYNNEI. The ends lost 8 bases at V and 0 bases at J; junction bases unmatched: 8. The CDR3 consists of 15 residues. The CDR3 sequence is CASSKTGISTDTQYF. CDR3 nucleotides: TGTGCCAGCTCAAAGACAGGGATTAGCACAGATACGCAGTATTTT.

This rearrangement joins TRBV9 to TRBJ1-6; D is undetermined. The V gene lost 0 bases and the J gene lost 0 bases, with 4 bases spanning the gap. Germline CDR1 is SGDLS and CDR2 is YYNGEE. The CDR3 loop spans 15 amino acids. The CDR3, as DNA: TGTGCCAGCAGCGTAGACAGCTCCTATAATTCACCCCTCCACTTT. Amino acids: CASSVDSSYNSPLHF.

The chain links TRBV3-1 (or the pseudogene TRBV3-2) to TRBJ1-1; no reliable D call. The ends were cut back, 3 bases at V and 8 bases at J, with 7 bases in the middle. CDR3 length: 11 amino acids. CDR1 is LGHDT, CDR2 YNNKEL, per germline (reference sequence). CDR3 amino acids: CASSQRKEAFF. CDR3 nucleotide sequence: TGTGCCAGCAGCCAGAGAAAAGAAGCTTTCTTT.

V usage is TRBV5-1 and J usage is TRBJ1-1; 11 bases agree with TRBD1. Germline assignment: CDR1 SGHRS and CDR2 YFSETQ. The CDR3 is made up of 17 amino acids. V dropped 4 bases and J dropped 1; count of bases not matched to a gene: 9. The CDR3, as DNA: TGCGCCAGCAGCCGAACTACCGGACAGGGGGCGAACACTGAAGCTTTCTTT. Translating gives CASSRTTGQGANTEAFF.

The chain uses TRBV27 and TRBJ2-7; TRBD1 matches 11 bases. Germline V gives CDR1 MNHEY, CDR2 SMNVEV (reference sequence). With V trimmed by 3 bases and J by 4 bases, 5 bases remained unmatched. There are 15 residues in the CDR3. CDR3 sequence reads: CASSFRDRGTYEQYF. In DNA form, the CDR3 reads TGTGCCAGCAGTTTTAGGGACAGGGGGACGTACGAGCAGTACTTC.

The chain recombines TRBV25-1 with TRBJ1-1; 10 bases map to TRBD1. The V segment lost 8 bases and the J segment 2 bases; nucleotides outside the gene matches: 5. The CDR3 runs 14 residues. Germline CDR1 and CDR2: MGHDK and SYGVNS. The CDR3 sequence is CASQGQGINTEAFF. The CDR3 DNA reads as TGTGCCAGCCAGGGACAGGGGATAAACACTGAAGCTTTCTTT.

The chain has TRBV18 and TRBJ2-5; 8 bases align to TRBD1. J was trimmed by 5 bases and V by 6 bases; bases with no gene match: 11. The CDR3 covers 15 residues. Germline V gene data show CDR1 as KGHSH and CDR2 as LQKENI. CDR3 nucleotide sequence: TGTGCCAGCTCCCTCCGGCCAGGGGGCGGCGAGACCCAGTACTTC. This codes for CASSLRPGGGETQYF.

This chain uses TRBV9 with TRBJ2-5, with TRBD2 matching over 9 bases. CDR3 length: 16 residues. Germline V gives CDR1 SGDLS, CDR2 YYNGEE. After removal of 0 bases from V and 2 bases from J, the junction contained 5 bases not matched to a gene. CDR3 sequence: CASSVASGGIQETQYF. The CDR3 DNA follows: TGTGCCAGCAGCGTAGCAAGCGGGGGGATACAAGAGACCCAGTACTTC.

The CDR3, as DNA: TGTGCCAGCAGTCCCCGTCCAGGGCAGGGATCCGAGCAGTACTTC. Its translation: CASSPRPGQGSEQYF. V gene TRBV9 combines with J gene TRBJ2-7; D possibly corresponds to TRBD1 (5 bases). The CDR3 runs 15 residues. Looked up from germline, CDR1 is SGDLS and CDR2 is YYNGEE. The ends were cut back, 5 bases at V and 6 bases at J, with 21 bases in the middle.

The V gene is TRBV3-1 (or the pseudogene TRBV3-2), the J gene TRBJ1-1, with D possibly matching TRBD1 (5 bases). Germline V gene sequence: CDR1 LGHDT, CDR2 YNNKEL (reference sequence). Trimming removed 1 base from V and 8 bases from J, with 17 bases in between. CDR3 length: 15 amino acids. CDR3 coding DNA: TGTGCCAGCAGCCAAGTCCTGGACATTATAGGGGAAGCTTTCTTT. Translating gives CASSQVLDIIGEAFF.

V and J are TRBV11-2 and TRBJ2-2; D might be TRBD1 (5 bases). Germline V gene sequence: CDR1 SGHAT, CDR2 FQNNGV. Trimming removed 0 bases from V and 5 bases from J, with 7 bases in between. The CDR3 spans 14 residues. The CDR3 protein is CASSLEGRTGELFF. DNA for the CDR3: TGTGCCAGCAGCTTAGAGGGGCGGACCGGGGAGCTGTTTTTT.

The gene calls are TRBV30 and TRBJ1-1, with no clear D. The CDR3 sequence is 10 residues long. The germline gives CDR1 GTSNPN, CDR2 SVGIG (reference sequence). V lost 5 bases and J 4 bases, leaving 5 bases between the germline ends. The CDR3 nucleotides are TGTGCCTGGGGTCGCACTGAAGCTTTCTTT. Translation gives CAWGRTEAFF.

This rearrangement joins TRBV6-5 to TRBJ2-3; 7 bases align to TRBD2. The CDR3 is 15 amino acids. J was trimmed by 5 bases and V by 4 bases; bases with no gene match: 9. From germline, CDR1 is MNHEY and CDR2 SVGAGI. The DNA for the CDR3 is TGTGCCAGCAGTTCCGGACTAGGGGTGAGAGATACGCAGTATTTT. This translates into CASSSGLGVRDTQYF.